Below are 18 T cell receptor beta chains sequenced from a single sample in a study of T-cell reconstitution after alpha-beta-depleted transplantation in children. This sample's TCRbeta library carried unique molecular identifier barcodes. From the PCR reads, TCRdb called clonotypes with MiXCR, one entry per CDR3 protein. The data show 500,000 to 600,000 distinct CDR3 sequences, with 32% seen just once and 2% to 2.5% held by the top ten. The sample consisted of PBMCs from the stem cell graft donor, taken from the stem cell graft. The source of these receptors is a human donor who donated a stem cell graft to a child with aplastic anemia.

This clonotype was found a few times. This chain joins TRBV29-1 and TRBJ1-2; 8 nucleotides align to TRBD1. Per the germline V gene, CDR1 is SQVTM and CDR2 is ANQGSEA. V trimming: 1 base; J trimming: 7 bases; junction bases outside the gene matches: 8. The CDR3 loop spans 14 amino acids. DNA for the CDR3: TGCAGCGTTGAAGGCCCAGGGGGCAGGTTTGGCTACACCTTC. Translation: CSVEGPGGRFGYTF.

The chain recombines TRBV10-3 with TRBJ1-2, with D possibly matching TRBD1 (6 bases). Germline loops: CDR1 ENHRY, CDR2 SYGVKD. This CDR3 comprises 14 residues. V dropped 2 bases and J dropped 7 bases, with 14 bases sitting between them. CDR3 nucleotides: TGTGCCATCAGTGAGACAGGGACTGGAAGTGGCTACACCTTC. Translation gives CAISETGTGSGYTF.

The chain couples TRBV6-4 to TRBJ1-3; 9 bases line up with TRBD1. This CDR3 contains 17 residues. With V trimmed by 6 bases and J by 1 base, 10 bases remained unmatched. The V gene's germline CDR1 is MRHNA and CDR2 SNTAGT. CDR3 sequence: CASSDKQGALSGNTIYF. The DNA for the CDR3 is TGTGCCAGCAGCGACAAACAGGGGGCCCTATCTGGAAACACCATATATTTT.

The chain joins TRBV6-1 to TRBJ2-7; 7 bases agree with TRBD1. Looked up from germline, CDR1 is MNHNS and CDR2 is SASEGT. J lost 3 bases, V lost 6 bases, and 8 bases had no gene match. This CDR3 region has 14 residues. The CDR3 loop reads CASSLSGTVYEQYF. Here the CDR3 DNA reads TGTGCCAGCAGCCTATCCGGGACAGTCTACGAGCAGTACTTC.

The V and J genes are TRBV12-3 or TRBV12-4 and TRBJ2-5, with TRBD1 matching over 9 bases. CDR3 length: 14 amino acids. V was pared by 6 bases and J by 2 bases, with 4 bases of the junction left unmatched. In DNA, the CDR3 is TGTGCCAGCAGCCGGGACAGGGCACAAGAGACCCAGTACTTC. Amino acid sequence: CASSRDRAQETQYF.

This clonotype was seen a single time. The chain links TRBV9 to TRBJ2-1; D uncertain. The ends were cut back, 2 bases at V and 0 bases at J, with 12 bases in the middle. This CDR3 comprises 16 residues. Germline V CDR1 and CDR2: SGDLS, YYNGEE. The DNA for the CDR3 is TGTGCCAGCAGCGTCGGAGACACGAGCTCCTACAATGAGCAGTTCTTC. It is translated as CASSVGDTSSYNEQFF.

This chain links TRBV10-2 with TRBJ2-1, with D possibly TRBD2 on 6 matching bases. The CDR3 covers 12 residues. Germline assignment: CDR1 WSHSY and CDR2 SAAADI. The V gene lost 3 bases and the J gene lost 11 bases, with 11 bases spanning the gap. Here the CDR3 reads CASSDQAGQQFF. CDR3 bases: TGCGCCAGCAGTGACCAAGCGGGCCAGCAGTTCTTC.

This clonotype was seen a handful of times. V usage is TRBV12-3 or TRBV12-4 and J usage is TRBJ1-2; D is perhaps TRBD1 (6 bases). Trimming removed 2 bases at V and 0 bases at J, with 10 bases between. This CDR3 comprises 15 residues. Here the CDR3 reads CASSLTGISNYGYTF. Here the CDR3 DNA reads TGTGCCAGCAGTTTAACAGGGATTTCTAACTATGGCTACACCTTC.

The chain combines TRBV11-2 with TRBJ2-1; 10 bases match TRBD2. With 5 bases clipped from V and 10 bases from J, the junction kept 20 bases outside the gene matches. Germline values: CDR1 SGHAT, CDR2 FQNNGV. The CDR3 length is 18 residues. The chain's CDR3 is CASSPKGFGLAGAGEQFF. CDR3 sequence (DNA): TGTGCCAGCAGCCCCAAAGGGTTCGGGCTAGCGGGGGCCGGAGAGCAGTTCTTC.

The gene calls are TRBV5-1 and TRBJ2-7, with 8 bases aligning to TRBD2. This CDR3 is 16 amino acids long. Trimming removed 4 bases from V and 3 bases from J; junction bases left unmatched: 12. Germline CDR1 SGHRS, CDR2 YFSETQ. The CDR3 reads CASSPEPSGSYYEQYF. CDR3 bases: TGCGCCAGCAGCCCCGAGCCCAGCGGGAGCTACTACGAGCAGTACTTC.

This clonotype was seen only a few times. The chain joins TRBV5-1 to TRBJ2-5; TRBD1 agrees at 7 bases. Losses at the gene ends were 0 bases for V and 5 bases for J; bases not matched to a gene: 4. The CDR3 covers 14 residues. Germline assignment: CDR1 SGHRS and CDR2 YFSETQ. The CDR3 sequence: CASSLVDRQETQYF. DNA for the CDR3: TGCGCCAGCAGCTTGGTGGACAGGCAGGAGACCCAGTACTTC.

This clonotype occurred once. The V gene is TRBV5-1, the J gene TRBJ2-7; D gene unclear. Germline V gene data show CDR1 as SGHRS and CDR2 as YFSETQ. The V end was cut by 1 base, the J end by 7 bases, with 12 bases between. This CDR3 is built from 13 residues. The CDR3 spells CASSLPGVGEQYF. CDR3 DNA: TGCGCCAGCAGCTTGCCCGGCGTGGGAGAGCAGTACTTC.

This clonotype came up a few times. This rearrangement joins TRBV5-1 to TRBJ1-2, with a weak D call TRBD1 (5 bases). This CDR3 spans 15 amino acids. Trimming took off 0 bases at V and 1 base at J, with 10 bases between the two ends. The germline CDR1 and CDR2 sequences are SGHRS and YFSETQ. This CDR3 is CASSLDGTRNYGYTF. In nucleotides, the CDR3 is TGCGCCAGCAGCTTGGACGGGACGCGTAACTATGGCTACACCTTC.

The chain uses TRBV19 and TRBJ1-2, with D hard to call. Trimming took off 6 bases at V and 2 bases at J, with 7 bases between the two ends. The germline CDR1 and CDR2 sequences are LNHDA and SQIVND (reference sequence). The CDR3 is 12 residues long. CDR3 residues: CASRILNYGYTF. CDR3 sequence (DNA): TGTGCCAGTAGGATCCTCAACTATGGCTACACCTTC.

This clonotype was counted only a few times. The chain recombines TRBV7-2 with TRBJ2-5; TRBD2 agrees at 15 bases. Germline trimming cut 0 bases from V and 5 bases from J; bases unmatched to any gene: 7. CDR3 length equals 18 residues. Germline V gene data show CDR1 as SGHTA and CDR2 as FQGNSA. This CDR3 is CASSLAKGLAGGGETQYF. CDR3 bases: TGTGCCAGCAGCTTAGCGAAGGGACTAGCGGGAGGCGGGGAGACCCAGTACTTC.

The chain links TRBV7-2 to TRBJ2-1, with 7 bases identical to TRBD2. V gave up 5 bases and J gave up 6 bases; unmatched junction bases: 7. Germline CDR1 is SGHTA and CDR2 is FQGNSA. The CDR3 is 14 residues long. CDR3 amino acids: CASSPTLAVNEQFF. The CDR3 region has the DNA TGTGCCAGCAGCCCGACCCTAGCGGTCAATGAGCAGTTCTTC.

The sample holds many counts of this clonotype. The chain carries TRBV12-3 or TRBV12-4 and TRBJ1-1; D call uncertain. V was shortened by 6 bases and J by 1 base, with 9 bases between the two germline ends. The CDR3 runs to 13 residues. For the CDR3, the DNA is TGTGCCAGCAGCCCGGTCTCGAACACTGAAGCTTTCTTT. Residues: CASSPVSNTEAFF.

This clonotype was counted only a few times. CDR3 amino acids: CASTVHEQYV. In DNA form, the CDR3 reads TGTGCCAGCACCGTCCACGAGCAGTACGTC. This chain links TRBV7-9 with TRBJ2-7, with no clear D. This CDR3 spans 10 amino acids. The germline V and J ends were trimmed by 7 bases and 5 bases, with 6 bases remaining between them. The germline V gene encodes CDR1 SEHNR and CDR2 FQNEAQ (reference sequence).